The present entry profiles one T cell receptor beta chain with its context. The antigen is not known. This sample was included in a study of cytomegalovirus exposure and HLA in healthy donors. Regarding the study as a whole: It was taken for granted in presence/absence analyses that sequencing depth across donors was roughly uniform.

13 Jbeta primers and 60 Vbeta primers were used for the PCR. Sequenced by immunoSEQ multiplex PCR; TCRdb stores in-frame clones only, minus some. In the table there are around 110,000 clones, about two thirds of which are singletons. The V end was cut by 0 bases, the J end by 3 bases, with 15 bases between. The CDR3 is made up of 16 amino acids. CDR1 LGHNA and CDR2 YSLEER come from the germline V gene. This receptor was identified in a boy aged 10-17 years in good health and CMV-seronegative. The V and J genes are TRBV4-3 and TRBJ2-7, with D hard to call. Source material: PBMCs. The CDR3 coding sequence is TGCGCCAGCAGCCAAGATGGCGACACAATCTTCTACGAGCAGTACTTC. Its translation: CASSQDGDTIFYEQYF.